The 25 T cell receptor beta chains presented below share a single source sample, sequenced in a study of cytomegalovirus exposure and HLA in healthy donors (dated by TCRdb to about 2017). The library came from the immunoSEQ multiplex PCR assay. A mixture of 60 forward primers for TCR Vbeta segments and 13 reverse primers for TCR Jbeta segments was used in the multiplex PCR. Entries here come from immuneACCESS through TCRdb and include only in-frame sequences with V and J called. Some clones fail to appear in such tables; in the studies checked, an unresolved V gene covers under half of the shortfall, and the cause of the remainder is unknown. This sample comprises some 150,000 clones, about 82% of them detected only once. The ten largest clones add up to 2% to 2.5% of the sample. Specimen: PBMCs. The receptors come from a man aged 30 to 45 in good health and CMV-seronegative.

The chain is built from TRBV11-2 and TRBJ2-7, with D perhaps TRBD2 (6 bases). Germline-derived CDR1 and CDR2 are SGHAT and FQNNGV. Trimming took 1 base from V and 1 from J, leaving 11 bases between them. The CDR3 extends over 15 amino acids. The CDR3 spells CASSLGAGSSYEQYF. DNA of the CDR3: TGTGCCAGCAGCTTAGGGGCGGGATCATCCTACGAGCAGTACTTC.

The chain uses TRBV7-8 and TRBJ2-7, with TRBD1 matching 7 bases. V dropped 1 base and J dropped 0; count of bases not matched to a gene: 6. This CDR3 comprises 16 residues. Germline V gene sequence: CDR1 SGHVS, CDR2 FQNEAQ. The CDR3 nucleotides read TGTGCCAGCAGCTTAGTAGGTAGGGGGCTCTCCTACGAGCAGTACTTC. The encoded protein is CASSLVGRGLSYEQYF. The full variable domain, rest sourced from reference TRBV7-8 and TRBJ2-7, is GAGVSQSPRYKVAKRGQDVALRCDPISGHVSLFWYQQALGQGPEFLTYFQNEAQLDKSGLPSDRFFAERPEGSVSTLKIQRTQQEDSAVYLCASSLVGRGLSYEQYFGPGTRLTVT.

This chain links TRBV2 with TRBJ2-3; 9 bases match TRBD1. The V gene end was trimmed by 5 bases and the J gene end by 4 bases; junction bases not matched to a gene: 4. Germline V gene data show CDR1 as SNHLY and CDR2 as FYNNEI. This CDR3 is 14 amino acids long. As DNA, the CDR3 is TGTGCCAGCAGTAGGACAGGGGCGTCAGATACGCAGTATTTT. This translates into CASSRTGASDTQYF.

This rearrangement joins TRBV7-2 to TRBJ2-3, with 10 bases that match TRBD1. There are 14 residues in the CDR3. Trimming took 7 bases from V and 3 from J; bases not matched to a gene: 4. From germline, CDR1 is SGHTA and CDR2 FQGNSA. The chain's CDR3 is CASTMDRGTDTQYF. The CDR3 region has the DNA TGTGCCAGCACCATGGACAGGGGGACAGATACGCAGTATTTT.

Details on this clone: One end of the junction fails to match germline, which may point to a read error. The chain links TRBV5-6 to TRBJ1-6; D possibly corresponds to TRBD1 (6 bases). The CDR3 runs 14 residues. CDR1 and CDR2 (germline): SGHDT, YYEEEE. DNA of the CDR3: TGTGCCAGCAGCGAGCAGGGGTATTATTCACCCCTCAACTTT. Residues: CASSEQGYYSPLNF.

The chain couples TRBV6-4 to TRBJ1-2; D might be TRBD1 (6 bases). There are 15 residues in the CDR3. Trimming cost V 5 bases and J 5 bases, with 18 bases left between them. Germline V gene lookup returns CDR1 MRHNA and CDR2 SNTAGT. The CDR3 DNA follows: TGTGCCAGCAGTCCCGGACAGACAGGTTCTTATGGCTACACCTTC. It codes for CASSPGQTGSYGYTF.

The chain has TRBV28 and TRBJ1-2; weak D call: TRBD1 (5 bases). CDR1 is MDHEN and CDR2 is SYDVKM in the germline V gene. V lost 1 base, J lost 1 base, and 10 bases lay in between. The CDR3 contains 15 residues. The CDR3 sequence is CASSLSDSLNYGYTF. CDR3 sequence (DNA): TGTGCCAGCAGTTTATCTGACAGCCTTAACTATGGCTACACCTTC.

For the CDR3, the DNA is TGTGCCAGCAAAGGGGACGGGGGGACCCAGTACTTC. This gives the protein CASKGDGGTQYF. This chain connects TRBV9 to TRBJ2-5, with a weak D call TRBD2 (6 bases). The germline V and J ends were trimmed by 6 bases and 7 bases, with 13 bases remaining between them. This CDR3 spans 12 amino acids. Germline V lookup: CDR1 SGDLS, CDR2 YYNGEE. The variable domain in full, with the rest retrieved from reference TRBV9 and TRBJ2-5, is DSGVTQTPKHLITATGQRVTLRCSPRSGDLSVYWYQQSLDQGLQFLIQYYNGEERAKGNILERFSAQQFPDLHSELNLSSLELGDSALYFCASKGDGGTQYFGPGTRLLVL.

This clone was seen only a few times. The CDR3 here is CASSSGSVRIEKLFF. For the CDR3, the DNA is TGCGCCAGCAGCTCGGGGTCGGTCCGGATTGAAAAACTGTTTTTT. The chain uses TRBV5-1 and TRBJ1-4; D call uncertain. Trimming left V 3 bases short and J 7 bases short, with 16 bases between. Germline CDR1 and CDR2: SGHRS and YFSETQ. This CDR3 has 15 residues.

The CDR3 region is CASSLVTSGGATKNIQYF. The CDR3 nucleotides read TGCGCCAGCAGCTTGGTTACTAGCGGGGGGGCGACCAAAAACATTCAGTACTTC. V gene TRBV5-1 combines with J gene TRBJ2-4; 13 bases fit TRBD2. CDR3 length equals 18 residues. The trim removed 0 bases at V and 2 bases at J, leaving 5 bases unmatched. Germline V CDR1 and CDR2: SGHRS, YFSETQ.

The rearrangement joins TRBV11-2 to TRBJ2-7, with TRBD1 as a possible D gene (6 bases). With 0 bases removed from V and 5 bases from J, the gap between germline ends came to 17 bases. Germline assignment: CDR1 SGHAT and CDR2 FQNNGV. The length of the CDR3 is 16 residues. CDR3 sequence: CASSLDQQGFRNEQYF. The CDR3 DNA follows: TGTGCCAGCAGCTTAGACCAGCAGGGGTTCAGGAACGAGCAGTACTTC.

This clone was observed once. V and J are TRBV28 and TRBJ2-7, with 7 bases identical to TRBD1. This CDR3 is 13 amino acids long. Trimming took 4 bases from V and 13 from J; bases not matched to a gene: 13. Germline V gene lookup returns CDR1 MDHEN and CDR2 SYDVKM. CDR3 DNA sequence: TGTGCCAGCAGTTCAAATCATTGGGACAGTCTCTACTTC. Residues: CASSSNHWDSLYF.

The genes are TRBV2 and TRBJ1-5; D is uncertain. V lost 7 bases and J lost 1, with 20 bases in between. The CDR3 runs 17 residues. Germline loops: CDR1 SNHLY, CDR2 FYNNEI. CDR3 bases: TGTGCCAGCATATCGGCCGCAGGATGGGTGAGCAATCAGCCCCAGCATTTT. The encoded protein is CASISAAGWVSNQPQHF.

This clone has just one count. This chain connects TRBV6-1 to TRBJ1-2, with 10 nucleotides matching TRBD1. The CDR3 length is 14 residues. Germline CDR1 and CDR2: MNHNS and SASEGT. The junction had 5 bases not matched to a gene; V was cut back by 5 bases and J by 5 bases. In nucleotides, the CDR3 is TGTGCCAGCAGTCTCGGACAGGGGGGATATGGCTACACCTTC. Residues: CASSLGQGGYGYTF.

This chain connects TRBV27 to TRBJ2-7; a possible D gene is TRBD1 (5 bases). The germline gives CDR1 MNHEY, CDR2 SMNVEV (reference sequence). The V end lost 0 bases, the J end lost 0 bases, and 12 bases lay between the germline ends. This CDR3 region has 16 residues. The CDR3 bases are TGTGCCAGCAGTTTATCCTTGACAGCGAGCTCCTACGAGCAGTACTTC. Translated: CASSLSLTASSYEQYF.

This clone was detected only a few times. The chain carries TRBV11-2 and TRBJ1-2; maybe TRBD1 (6 bases). The ends were cut back, 0 bases at V and 5 bases at J, with 19 bases in the middle. CDR1 and CDR2 (germline): SGHAT, FQNNGV. The CDR3 consists of 17 residues. CDR3: CASSLDLTGLLGYGYTF. For the CDR3, the DNA is TGTGCCAGCAGCTTAGATTTGACAGGCCTCCTAGGGTATGGCTACACCTTC.

Note on this clone: Mismatch with germline at one junction end may stem from a read error. The V call is TRBV10-3, the J call TRBJ1-2; D perhaps matches TRBD1 (6 bases). The germline gives CDR1 ENHRY, CDR2 SYGVKD. This CDR3 is 15 amino acids long. The DNA for the CDR3 is TGTGCCATCAGGAAAGGACAGCTCCCTAACTATGGCTACCCCTTC. Translation gives CAIRKGQLPNYGYPF.

This chain uses TRBV6-1 with TRBJ1-3, with TRBD1 matching over 9 bases. This CDR3 is built from 15 residues. J was trimmed by 0 bases and V by 3 bases; bases with no gene match: 0. Germline V gene lookup returns CDR1 MNHNS and CDR2 SASEGT. The CDR3 spells CASSEDRGSGNTIYF. CDR3 bases: TGTGCCAGCAGTGAGGACAGGGGCTCTGGAAACACCATATATTTT.

This clone has a handful of counts. The V call is TRBV6-1, the J call TRBJ2-7, with 13 bases fitting TRBD2. V was clipped by 4 bases and J by 2 bases; unmatched bases: 11. This CDR3 has 18 amino acids. Germline lookup yields CDR1 MNHNS and CDR2 SASEGT. The CDR3 spells CASSALTSGRAQAYEQYF. The CDR3 nucleotides read TGTGCCAGCAGTGCGTTAACTAGCGGGAGGGCCCAAGCCTACGAGCAGTACTTC.

CDR3 DNA sequence: TGTGCCAGCAGTGAACTAGCGGGAGTGGGCGAGCAGTACTTC. It yields the protein CASSELAGVGEQYF. The gene calls are TRBV6-1 and TRBJ2-7; 10 bases agree with TRBD2. The germline V gene encodes CDR1 MNHNS and CDR2 SASEGT. This CDR3 has 14 amino acids. J gave up 6 bases and V 2 bases, and 4 bases lay outside the gene matches.

The J gene is TRBJ2-4, the V gene TRBV7-2, with TRBD2 as a possible D gene (6 bases). CDR3 length equals 16 residues. Germline values: CDR1 SGHTA, CDR2 FQGNSA. V lost 5 bases and J 1 base, leaving 15 bases between the germline ends. The CDR3 region has the DNA TGTGCCAGCAGCCTCTCCCTAGCGTCGGCCAAAAACATTCAGTACTTC. Protein: CASSLSLASAKNIQYF.

The chain employs TRBV21-1 and TRBJ2-2; TRBD1 was called by the table and not checked on the DNA. TRBV21-1 is a documented pseudogene. This CDR3 has 15 amino acids. CDR3 sequence (DNA): TGTGCCAGCAGCAAAGGGGGCGCGAACACCGGGGAGCTGTTTTTT. It is translated as CASSKGGANTGELFF.

This clone was found once. This chain connects TRBV9 to TRBJ1-2; 7 positions match TRBD1. From germline, CDR1 is SGDLS and CDR2 YYNGEE. The CDR3 extends over 15 amino acids. Trimming at V came to 0 bases and at J to 4 bases, leaving 6 bases not matched to a gene. The CDR3 sequence is CASSVAATGSYGYTF. The CDR3 nucleotides are TGTGCCAGCAGCGTAGCCGCGACAGGGTCCTATGGCTACACCTTC.

The chain couples TRBV7-3 to TRBJ2-3, with unresolved D. CDR1 is SGHTA, CDR2 FQGTGA, per germline. This CDR3 has 11 amino acids. V lost 5 bases and J lost 2, with 2 bases in between. CDR3 coding DNA: TGTGCCAGCAGCCACACAGATACGCAGTATTTT. Its protein product is CASSHTDTQYF.

The genes are TRBV14 and TRBJ1-2, with a tentative D call TRBD1 (5 bases). CDR1 and CDR2 (germline): SGHDN, FVKESK. Trimming pared 4 bases from V and 5 bases from J, leaving 11 bases between. This CDR3 comprises 13 residues. The DNA of the CDR3 is TGTGCCAGCAGCCGAGCACAGGCTTATGGCTACACCTTC. It codes for CASSRAQAYGYTF.